A selection of T cell receptor beta chains follows, all from one sample in a study of CD8+ T cells in alopecia areata. Using immunoSEQ multiplex PCR, the repertoire was profiled, and TCRdb retains in-frame clones only, with some absent. Of about 200,000 clones in the sample, roughly 60% were seen once. The sample in question was CD4+ T cells sorted from blood, obtained around week 50, from a patient treated with tofacitinib. These receptors all come from a human donor with alopecia areata. Each CDR3 is given with its conserved first and last residue. Each record gives: clone size, J gene, V gene, D gene, CDR3 protein, CDR3 DNA. The D gene is left open where the match is weak. Clone size is not always given. Where it is, it says once, few, many or a class for expanded clones.

- | TRBJ1-1 | TRBV5-1 | - | CASSLIGEHGEAFF | TGCGCCAGCAGCTTAATAGGGGAGCACGGTGAAGCTTTCTTT
- | TRBJ2-1 | TRBV19 | TRBD2 | CASSVGLNNEQFF | TGTGCCAGTAGTGTGGGACTAAACAATGAGCAGTTCTTC
- | TRBJ2-7 | TRBV20-1 | - | CSALGDEQYF | TGCAGTGCGTTGGGGGACGAGCAGTACTTC
- | TRBJ2-1 | TRBV2 | - | CASSARGLSYNEQFF | TGTGCCAGCAGTGCTCGGGGCCTGTCCTACAATGAGCAGTTCTTC
once | TRBJ2-7 | TRBV7-9 | - | CASALVRGSSYEQYF | TGTGCCAGCGCCTTAGTTCGTGGCAGCTCCTACGAGCAGTACTTC
- | TRBJ2-7 | TRBV11-3 | - | CASSLADHEQYF | TGTGCCAGCAGCTTAGCCGACCACGAGCAGTACTTC
- | TRBJ1-2 | TRBV4-3 | - | CASSQEAGVWAYGYTF | TGCGCCAGCAGCCAAGAGGCGGGTGTTTGGGCCTATGGCTACACCTTC
- | TRBJ2-7 | TRBV30 | - | CAWSVERVGTLRGVSYEQYF | TGTGCCTGGAGTGTAGAAAGGGTTGGGACCCTAAGGGGGGTCTCCTACGAGCAGTACTTC
- | TRBJ2-5 | TRBV6-5 | - | CASSRDGQETQYF | TGTGCCAGCAGCCGGGACGGCCAAGAGACCCAGTACTTC
- | TRBJ2-1 | TRBV5-6 | - | CASSFTGRNEQFF | TGTGCCAGCAGCTTTACAGGAAGGAATGAGCAGTTCTTC
- | TRBJ2-3 | TRBV7-2 | - | CASSFFTDTQYF | TGTGCCAGCAGCTTCTTCACAGATACGCAGTATTTT
- | TRBJ2-1 | TRBV5-6 | TRBD1 | CASSPGARQGVNEQFF | TGTGCCAGCAGCCCCGGGGCGAGACAGGGAGTCAATGAGCAGTTCTTC
- | TRBJ2-1 | TRBV5-4 | TRBD2 | CASSSPRGEDEQFF | TGTGCCAGCAGCTCACCTCGGGGGGAAGATGAGCAGTTCTTC
- | TRBJ1-1 | TRBV7-2 | - | CASSISLMNTEAFF | TGTGCCAGCAGCATCAGCCTGATGAACACTGAAGCTTTCTTT
- | TRBJ1-1 | TRBV29-1 | TRBD1 | CSAHRGSSTEAFF | TGCAGCGCCCACAGGGGAAGTAGTACTGAAGCTTTCTTT
- | TRBJ2-3 | TRBV18 | TRBD1 | CASSIRGTGGVTDTQYF | TGTGCCAGCTCCATCCGCGGGACAGGGGGCGTCACAGATACGCAGTATTTT
- | TRBJ1-2 | TRBV30 | - | CAWSVKPYYGYTF | TGTGCCTGGAGTGTAAAGCCTTACTATGGCTACACCTTC
- | TRBJ2-5 | TRBV4-3 | TRBD2 | CASSQGLRGGSETQYF | TGCGCCAGCAGCCAAGGGCTACGGGGGGGATCAGAGACCCAGTACTTC
few | TRBJ2-5 | TRBV2 | TRBD1 | CASSRGLETQYF | TGTGCCAGCAGCAGGGGGTTGGAGACCCAGTACTTC
- | TRBJ1-2 | TRBV29-1 | - | CSAGGEYGYTF | TGCAGCGCCGGGGGGGAATATGGCTACACCTTC
- | TRBJ2-5 | TRBV29-1 | - | CSATGRGETQYF | TGCAGCGCAACAGGGAGGGGAGAGACCCAGTACTTC
- | TRBJ1-4 | TRBV27 | - | CASRTYSGGNEKLFF | TGTGCCAGCAGGACATACAGTGGGGGGAATGAAAAACTGTTTTTT
- | TRBJ1-2 | TRBV4-1 | - | CASSPREGSTYGYTF | TGCGCCAGCAGCCCACGGGAGGGCAGTACTTATGGCTACACCTTC
- | TRBJ1-2 | TRBV4-3 | - | CASSQGVGLNYGYTF | TGCGCCAGCAGCCAAGGGGTGGGCCTTAACTATGGCTACACCTTC
- | TRBJ1-1 | TRBV4-3 | TRBD1 | CASSPQGDTEAFF | TGCGCCAGCAGCCCCCAGGGGGACACTGAAGCTTTCTTT
- | TRBJ2-5 | TRBV5-6 | - | CASSQENLLWETQYF | TGTGCCAGCAGCCAGGAGAATCTTCTTTGGGAGACCCAGTACTTC
- | TRBJ2-7 | TRBV30 | TRBD1 | CAWSSGQGAHEQYF | TGTGCCTGGAGCTCCGGACAGGGGGCCCACGAGCAGTACTTC
few | TRBJ1-5 | TRBV6-1 | - | CASRGGFGQPQHF | TGTGCCAGCAGGGGCGGGTTCGGACAGCCCCAGCATTTT
- | TRBJ1-2 | TRBV30 | - | CAWSLPVGGYGYTF | TGTGCCTGGAGTCTACCTGTGGGGGGCTATGGCTACACCTTC
- | TRBJ2-1 | TRBV5-6 | - | CASSGRVVVEQFF | TGTGCCAGCAGCGGTAGAGTCGTGGTGGAGCAGTTCTTC
- | TRBJ1-2 | TRBV4-1 | TRBD1 | CASSQEQGNGYGYTF | TGCGCCAGCAGCCAGGAACAGGGGAATGGCTATGGCTACACCTTC
- | TRBJ1-5 | TRBV29-1 | - | CSVEGQPQHF | TGCAGCGTTGAAGGCCAGCCCCAGCATTTT
- | TRBJ1-2 | TRBV29-1 | TRBD1 | CSVETGRVYGYTF | TGCAGCGTGGAGACAGGGAGGGTATATGGCTACACCTTC
once | TRBJ1-2 | TRBV29-1 | - | CSVKVTVGYGYTF | TGCAGCGTAAAGGTGACAGTTGGTTATGGCTACACCTTC
- | TRBJ2-1 | TRBV23-1 | TRBD2 | CASSLTLRLASEDEQFF | TGCGCCAGCAGTCTAACACTCCGACTAGCGAGTGAAGATGAGCAGTTCTTC
once | TRBJ2-3 | TRBV4-2 | - | CASSQEWVPTDTQYF | TGTGCCAGCAGCCAAGAGTGGGTGCCCACAGATACGCAGTATTTT
few | TRBJ2-7 | TRBV5-1 | - | CASSLESSRGEQYF | TGCGCCAGCAGCTTGGAATCCTCCCGGGGCGAGCAGTACTTC
- | TRBJ2-5 | TRBV6-5 | - | CASRLAGSSFTQYF | TGTGCCAGCAGGCTAGCTGGGAGTAGCTTTACCCAGTACTTC
few | TRBJ1-5 | TRBV15 | - | CATSFGNNQPQHF | TGTGCCACCAGCTTCGGTAACAATCAGCCCCAGCATTTT
- | TRBJ1-1 | TRBV29-1 | - | CSVVITRREDTEAFF | TGCAGCGTTGTGATTACCCGTAGAGAGGACACTGAAGCTTTCTTT
- | TRBJ2-6 | TRBV5-1 | TRBD1 | CASSTAGGSGANVLTF | TGCGCCAGCAGCACGGCAGGGGGCTCTGGGGCCAACGTCCTGACTTTC
- | TRBJ2-7 | TRBV4-3 | - | CASSQGLVGEQYF | TGCGCCAGCAGCCAAGGACTAGTGGGCGAGCAGTACTTC
- | TRBJ2-5 | TRBV29-1 | - | CSVAHLLGETQYF | TGCAGCGTTGCTCATCTGCTTGGGGAGACCCAGTACTTC
- | TRBJ2-5 | TRBV7-2 | - | CASSPPAPERASQETQYF | TGTGCCAGCAGCCCGCCGGCCCCCGAGCGGGCCTCACAAGAGACCCAGTACTTC
- | TRBJ1-5 | TRBV30 | - | CAWGGSYDQPQHF | TGTGCCTGGGGGGGCTCATATGATCAGCCCCAGCATTTT
- | TRBJ1-2 | TRBV5-6 | - | CASSSRASPYGYTF | TGTGCCAGCAGCTCGCGGGCCTCTCCTTATGGCTACACCTTC
- | TRBJ1-2 | TRBV29-1 | - | CSALPDRTTNYGYTF | TGCAGCGCCCTTCCGGACAGAACTACTAACTATGGCTACACCTTC
few | TRBJ2-7 | TRBV7-9 | - | CASPLGEQYF | TGTGCCAGCCCCCTAGGGGAGCAGTACTTC
- | TRBJ1-1 | TRBV29-1 | TRBD1 | CSAKSGQGNTEAFF | TGCAGCGCCAAGTCCGGACAGGGGAACACTGAAGCTTTCTTT
- | TRBJ1-1 | TRBV30 | - | CASGGGWGVNTEAFF | TGTGCCTCGGGAGGGGGATGGGGCGTGAACACTGAAGCTTTCTTT
- | TRBJ1-1 | TRBV30 | - | CAWSVLEEAFF | TGTGCCTGGAGTGTACTAGAGGAAGCTTTCTTT
- | TRBJ1-2 | TRBV7-3 | - | CASSPPGRTGGYTF | TGTGCCAGCAGCCCCCCGGGTCGCACGGGTGGCTACACCTTC
- | TRBJ1-1 | TRBV29-1 | - | CSGIKDTEAFF | TGCAGCGGAATCAAGGACACTGAAGCTTTCTTT
once | TRBJ1-1 | TRBV6-6 | - | CASGLARGTEAFF | TGTGCCAGCGGCCTCGCCAGGGGAACTGAAGCTTTCTTT
- | TRBJ2-6 | TRBV2 | TRBD1 | CAIPDRVGANVLTF | TGTGCCATCCCGGACAGGGTTGGGGCCAACGTCCTGACTTTC
- | TRBJ2-7 | TRBV29-1 | - | CSGGGRNSYEQYF | TGCAGCGGGGGGGGCCGTAATTCCTACGAGCAGTACTTC
- | TRBJ2-1 | TRBV9 | - | CASSVAPSDNEQFF | TGTGCCAGCAGCGTAGCACCATCTGACAATGAGCAGTTCTTC
few | TRBJ2-7 | TRBV10-3 | - | CAIGYSLQGEQYF | TGTGCCATCGGGTATAGCCTGCAAGGCGAGCAGTACTTC
- | TRBJ1-3 | TRBV29-1 | - | CSVEVTGSWGNTIYF | TGCAGCGTTGAAGTAACAGGGAGTTGGGGAAACACCATATATTTT